The clone carrying this TCR beta chain was counted at least ten times. Its antigen is as yet unknown. V dropped 2 bases and J dropped 7 bases, with 8 bases sitting between them. Germline CDR1 reads MDHEN; CDR2 reads SYDVKM. This CDR3 is 12 amino acids long. This record belongs to a study of T cell repertoires in cytomegalovirus infection. TCRdb itself ran the reads through MiXCR, one entry per CDR3 protein. The data show 370,000 or so distinct CDR3 sequences, with about 35% seen just once and roughly 13% held by the top ten. The clonotype comes from a human donor in good health (CMV status not recorded). Some clones in this sample may be carry-over from other donors' samples. This rearrangement joins TRBV28 to TRBJ1-1; D remains unclear. Sequences were derived from cultured PBMCs, sampled from culture after CMV antigen stimulation. CDR3 nucleotide sequence: TGTGCCAGCAGTTTAGGGAGGGTTGAAGCTTTCTTT. Translation gives CASSLGRVEAFF.